This paragraph covers one TCR beta chain sequence. The data were taken from a study of blood T cell repertoires in COVID-19. Per germline, CDR1 SNHLY and CDR2 FYNNEI. The trim removed 7 bases at V and 4 bases at J, leaving 6 bases unmatched. This CDR3 has 13 amino acids. This table comes from immunoSEQ multiplex PCR, and its TCRdb copy is limited to in-frame clones, with some not included. The top ten hold roughly 6.7% of the sample, which has a few hundred thousand clones, more than 70% seen once. The sequence derives from a man between 18 and 35 years old who had recovered from COVID-19. What was sequenced was peripheral blood. The genes are TRBV2 and TRBJ1-2; 7 bases are a match to TRBD1. The chain's CDR3 is CASTRDSLYGYTF. CDR3 nucleotide sequence: TGTGCCAGCACTAGGGACAGTCTCTATGGCTACACCTTC.